This is a list of T cell receptor beta chains from one sample in a study of T cells after yellow fever vaccination. TCRdb called the 5' RACE reads again in MiXCR, with one record for every CDR3 protein. Of around 330,000 distinct CDR3 sequences in the sample, more than 3% were seen once. Sequencing was performed on PBMCs, taken on the day of the yellow fever booster vaccination. These receptors all stem from a man between 18 and 29 years old who received the YFV17D yellow fever vaccine. The CDR3 runs from the conserved cysteine through the conserved F or W. Each record gives: V gene, clone size, J gene, D gene, CDR3 protein, CDR3 DNA. D genes are given only for firm matches. Clone size is shown for a subset of rows, as once, few, many or a class of expanded clone.

>TRBV7-2|few|TRBJ1-2|TRBD1
CASSLSGQGGDGYTF
TGTGCCAGCAGCTTATCGGGACAGGGGGGAGATGGCTACACCTTC
>TRBV12-3/TRBV12-4|NA|TRBJ1-4|NA
CASSSPQSEKLFF
TGTGCCAGCAGTTCGCCTCAAAGCGAAAAACTGTTTTTT
>TRBV29-1|few|TRBJ1-5|TRBD1
CSVRDRETEPQHF
TGCAGCGTCCGGGACAGGGAGACAGAGCCCCAGCATTTT
>TRBV4-3|NA|TRBJ2-3|TRBD2
CASSQERTSGITDTQYF
TGCGCCAGCAGCCAAGAGCGCACTAGCGGGATTACAGATACGCAGTATTTT
>TRBV6-5|NA|TRBJ2-5|NA
CASSYSELVGQETQYF
TGTGCCAGCAGTTACTCGGAACTGGTGGGGCAAGAGACCCAGTACTTC
>TRBV24-1|few|TRBJ2-1|NA
CATSDLVRGGPSSYNEQFF
TGTGCCACCAGTGATCTGGTTCGCGGGGGCCCCAGCTCCTACAATGAGCAGTTCTTC
>TRBV6-1|few|TRBJ2-3|TRBD1
CASSEQGRHTDTQYF
TGTGCCAGCAGCGAACAGGGGCGACACACAGATACGCAGTATTTT
>TRBV3-1|few|TRBJ1-1|NA
CASSRTGTYTEAFF
TGTGCCAGCAGCCGAACTGGGACCTACACTGAAGCTTTCTTT
>TRBV5-1|NA|TRBJ2-3|TRBD2
CASSYGTSGGTSTDTQYF
TGCGCCAGCAGCTACGGGACTAGCGGGGGGACGAGCACAGATACGCAGTATTTT
>TRBV20-1|many|TRBJ2-3|TRBD2
CSAGSSGGANTQYF
TGCAGTGCTGGATCTAGCGGGGGGGCAAATACGCAGTATTTT
>TRBV6-2/TRBV6-3|many|TRBJ2-1|TRBD2
CASSRAGGYNEQFF
TGTGCCAGCAGCCGAGCGGGGGGGTACAATGAGCAGTTCTTC
>TRBV6-5|few|TRBJ1-1|NA
CASYTGTVNTEAFF
TGTGCCAGCTACACCGGGACGGTGAACACTGAAGCTTTCTTT
>TRBV6-5|few|TRBJ2-7|NA
CASSSRLPSYEQYF
TGTGCCAGCAGTTCTAGACTCCCTTCGTACGAGCAGTACTTC
>TRBV3-1|few|TRBJ2-4|NA
CASSQDLVLGIQYF
TGTGCCAGCAGCCAAGATCTAGTACTAGGCATTCAGTACTTC
>TRBV28|many|TRBJ1-2|NA
CASRAVGSLSPNYGYTF
TGTGCCAGCAGGGCGGTGGGCAGCCTAAGCCCTAACTATGGCTACACCTTC
>TRBV7-2|few|TRBJ2-7|NA
CAGGRAGGEQYF
TGTGCAGGGGGCCGGGCGGGGGGCGAGCAGTACTTC
>TRBV10-2|few|TRBJ2-1|NA
CASSELGSHEQFF
TGCGCCAGCAGTGAATTAGGCTCCCATGAGCAGTTCTTC
>TRBV5-4|many|TRBJ1-1|NA
CASSFENTEAFF
TGTGCCAGCAGCTTTGAGAACACTGAAGCTTTCTTT
>TRBV30|few|TRBJ2-1|TRBD1
CAWDRVGNEQFF
TGTGCCTGGGACAGGGTAGGAAATGAGCAGTTCTTC
>TRBV5-1|many|TRBJ2-5|NA
CASSLGGVQETQYF
TGCGCCAGCAGCTTGGGGGGGGTCCAAGAGACCCAGTACTTC
>TRBV29-1|many|TRBJ2-3|NA
CSVEEAGTDTQYF
TGCAGCGTTGAAGAGGCTGGCACAGATACGCAGTATTTT
>TRBV6-5|NA|TRBJ1-1|NA
CASFLGAGHTEAFF
TGTGCCAGTTTTCTCGGGGCAGGGCACACTGAAGCTTTCTTT
>TRBV3-1|few|TRBJ2-7|TRBD1
CASSAWDRVNEQYF
TGTGCCAGCAGCGCATGGGACAGGGTGAACGAGCAGTACTTC
>TRBV7-6|many|TRBJ2-7|NA
CASSFGGHYEQYF
TGTGCCAGCAGCTTCGGGGGGCACTACGAGCAGTACTTC
>TRBV2|NA|TRBJ2-1|TRBD1
CASSVDRGPYNEQFF
TGTGCCAGCAGTGTGGACAGGGGCCCCTACAATGAGCAGTTCTTC
>TRBV20-1|many|TRBJ2-7|NA
CSARWAGRRVNEQYF
TGCAGTGCTAGATGGGCAGGGAGGAGAGTAAACGAGCAGTACTTC